Following are 14 T cell receptor beta chains from one sample sequenced in a study of T cell responses to AZD1222 COVID-19 vaccine. Generated by immunoSEQ multiplex PCR, the TCRdb table keeps only in-frame clones and is missing some. In the table there are 110,000 or so clones, around 90% of which are singletons. Sample: peripheral blood, taken 28 days after the second AZD1222 dose. The origin of the receptors is an adult who received the AZD1222 COVID-19 vaccine.

This clone occurred once. CDR3 sequence (DNA): TGTGCCACCAGTGATGGAGCGGGGGGCACAGATACGCAGTATTTT. Translating it yields CATSDGAGGTDTQYF. The chain joins TRBV24-1 to TRBJ2-3; 8 nucleotides align to TRBD2. Germline V lookup: CDR1 KGHDR, CDR2 SFDVKD. V was clipped by 3 bases and J by 1 base; unmatched bases: 2. The CDR3 runs to 15 residues.

This clone has just a few counts. This rearrangement joins TRBV16 to TRBJ2-3, with 8 positions matching TRBD1. Germline V gives CDR1 KGHSY, CDR2 FQNENV. J gave up 4 bases and V 4 bases, and 4 bases lay outside the gene matches. The CDR3 has 14 residues. CDR3 coding DNA: TGTGCCAGCAGCCGAACGGGACAGGCAGATACGCAGTATTTT. It yields the protein CASSRTGQADTQYF.

The chain has TRBV5-5 and TRBJ1-1; a possible D gene is TRBD1 (5 bases). The V gene's germline CDR1 is SGHKS and CDR2 YYEKEE (reference sequence). Trimming removed 2 bases from V and 1 base from J, with 9 bases in between. This CDR3 comprises 14 residues. CDR3 bases: TGTGCCAGCAGCTTTGGCAGGGCGAACACTGAAGCTTTCTTT. Protein product: CASSFGRANTEAFF.

The V call is TRBV18, the J call TRBJ1-5; 10 bases agree with TRBD1. This CDR3 region has 16 residues. V dropped 6 bases and J dropped 7; count of bases not matched to a gene: 12. Per germline, CDR1 KGHSH and CDR2 LQKENI. The CDR3, as DNA: TGTGCCAGCTCGCCTATACCGACAGGGGGCTACCAGCCCCAGCATTTT. As protein: CASSPIPTGGYQPQHF.

V usage is TRBV19 and J usage is TRBJ1-5; D gene uncertain. Looked up from germline, CDR1 is LNHDA and CDR2 is SQIVND (reference sequence). The CDR3 loop spans 13 amino acids. The V end lost 7 bases, the J end lost 7 bases, and 14 bases lay between the germline ends. The CDR3 here is CASTPVRNQPQHF. The CDR3 nucleotides are TGTGCCAGTACCCCGGTGAGAAACCAGCCCCAGCATTTT.

This chain connects TRBV18 to TRBJ1-1; 12 bases align to TRBD1. The CDR3 has 17 residues. The trim removed 4 bases at V and 3 bases at J, leaving 9 bases unmatched. The germline gives CDR1 KGHSH, CDR2 LQKENI. CDR3 amino acids: CASSQRDRGLGDTEAFF. CDR3 nucleotides: TGTGCCAGCTCACAACGGGACAGGGGGCTAGGAGACACTGAAGCTTTCTTT.

The rearrangement joins TRBV19 to TRBJ2-7, with TRBD1 identical over 8 bases. Losses at the gene ends were 11 bases for V and 7 bases for J; bases not matched to a gene: 16. The CDR3 runs 14 residues. Germline CDR1 and CDR2: LNHDA and SQIVND (reference sequence). In DNA form, the CDR3 reads TGTGCCTCCAAAGGCGGAGACAGGGGAAAAGAGCAGTACTTC. Translating it yields CASKGGDRGKEQYF.

The DNA of the CDR3 is TGTGCCAGCAGCGCTAATTTAGGACTAGATCTCTACGAGCAGTACTTC. Protein product: CASSANLGLDLYEQYF. V and J are TRBV5-6 and TRBJ2-7; 7 bases align to TRBD2. The J segment lost 3 bases and the V segment lost 4 bases, leaving 13 bases of the junction unmatched. Germline V gives CDR1 SGHDT, CDR2 YYEEEE. The CDR3 loop spans 16 amino acids.

The chain has TRBV28 and TRBJ1-6, with D uncertain. This CDR3 contains 13 residues. Per the germline V gene, CDR1 is MDHEN and CDR2 is SYDVKM. The ends were cut back, 2 bases at V and 11 bases at J, with 10 bases in the middle. This chain's CDR3 is CASSLGPSPPLHF. DNA for the CDR3: TGTGCCAGCAGTTTAGGCCCGTCTCCACCCCTCCACTTT.

The chain uses TRBV7-9 and TRBJ2-1; weak D call: TRBD1 (5 bases). V was trimmed by 5 bases and J by 9 bases, leaving 20 bases between them. CDR1 is SEHNR, CDR2 FQNEAQ, per germline (reference sequence). CDR3 length equals 15 residues. The CDR3 spells CASSQRPGAHGEQFF. CDR3 DNA: TGTGCCAGCAGCCAACGACCTGGGGCTCATGGTGAGCAGTTCTTC.

V is TRBV12-3 or TRBV12-4 and J is TRBJ2-3; D ambiguous. Trimming shortened V by 5 bases and J by 2 bases, and 2 bases separated the two germline ends. There are 11 residues in the CDR3. The CDR3 here is CASSITDTQYF. The CDR3 DNA reads TGTGCCAGCAGTATCACAGATACGCAGTATTTT.

This chain connects TRBV5-1 to TRBJ1-1; D call uncertain. With 1 base removed from V and 4 bases from J, the gap between germline ends came to 11 bases. CDR1 SGHRS and CDR2 YFSETQ come from the germline V gene. CDR3 length: 14 residues. CDR3 residues: CASSLRQEATEAFF. For the CDR3, the DNA is TGCGCCAGCAGCTTGAGGCAGGAGGCCACTGAAGCTTTCTTT.

The V call is TRBV19, the J call TRBJ2-1; D might be TRBD1 or TRBD2, each matching 5 bases. Per germline, CDR1 LNHDA and CDR2 SQIVND (reference sequence). CDR3 length: 14 amino acids. V lost 8 bases and J lost 1, with 12 bases in between. The DNA of the CDR3 is TGTGCCAGTGGGACGGATACTTCCTACAATGAGCAGTTCTTC. Translation gives CASGTDTSYNEQFF.

This clone was recorded only once. The rearrangement joins TRBV2 to TRBJ2-1; 7 bases fit TRBD2. Germline CDR1 SNHLY, CDR2 FYNNEI. The V gene end was trimmed by 7 bases and the J gene end by 4 bases; junction bases not matched to a gene: 10. This CDR3 region has 15 residues. The CDR3, as DNA: TGTGCCAGCAATAGGGAGGGACTCCAGTACAATGAGCAGTTCTTC. It yields the protein CASNREGLQYNEQFF.